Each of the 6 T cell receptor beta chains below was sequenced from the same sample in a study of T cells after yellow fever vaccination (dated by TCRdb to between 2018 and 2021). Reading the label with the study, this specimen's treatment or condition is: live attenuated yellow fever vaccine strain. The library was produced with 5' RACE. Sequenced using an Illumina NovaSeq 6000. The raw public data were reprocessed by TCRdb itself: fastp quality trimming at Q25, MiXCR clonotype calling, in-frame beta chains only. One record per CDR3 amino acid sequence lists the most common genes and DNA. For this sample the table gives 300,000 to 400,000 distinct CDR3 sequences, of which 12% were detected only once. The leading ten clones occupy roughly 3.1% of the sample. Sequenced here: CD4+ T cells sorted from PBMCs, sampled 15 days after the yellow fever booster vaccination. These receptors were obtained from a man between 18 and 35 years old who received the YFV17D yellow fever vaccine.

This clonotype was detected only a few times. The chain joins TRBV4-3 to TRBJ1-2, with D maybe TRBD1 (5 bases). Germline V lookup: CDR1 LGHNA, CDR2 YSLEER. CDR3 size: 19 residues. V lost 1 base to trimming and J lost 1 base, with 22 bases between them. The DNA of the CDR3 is TGCGCCAGCAGCCAAGTCATGCCCCAGGGTCTGAAGTTTAACTATGGCTACACCTTC. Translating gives CASSQVMPQGLKFNYGYTF.

CDR3 protein: CASSPQGDGYTF. In DNA form, the CDR3 reads TGTGCCAGCAGTCCACAGGGGGACGGCTACACCTTC. The chain employs TRBV2 and TRBJ1-2; 8 positions agree with TRBD1. CDR3 size: 12 residues. Unmatched junction bases numbered 4, after V lost 5 bases and J lost 8 bases. Germline V CDR1 and CDR2: SNHLY, FYNNEI.

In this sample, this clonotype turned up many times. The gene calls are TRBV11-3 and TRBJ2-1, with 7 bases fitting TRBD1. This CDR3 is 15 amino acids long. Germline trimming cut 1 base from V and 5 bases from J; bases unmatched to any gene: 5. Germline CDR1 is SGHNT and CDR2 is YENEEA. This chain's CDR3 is CASSLGGTANNEQFF. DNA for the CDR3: TGTGCCAGCAGCTTAGGGGGGACAGCAAACAATGAGCAGTTCTTC.

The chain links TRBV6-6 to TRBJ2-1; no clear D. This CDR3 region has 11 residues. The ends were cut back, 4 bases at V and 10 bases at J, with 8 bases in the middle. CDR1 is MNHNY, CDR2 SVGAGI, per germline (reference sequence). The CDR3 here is CASSFSAEQFF. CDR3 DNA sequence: TGTGCCAGCAGTTTTTCAGCGGAGCAGTTCTTC.

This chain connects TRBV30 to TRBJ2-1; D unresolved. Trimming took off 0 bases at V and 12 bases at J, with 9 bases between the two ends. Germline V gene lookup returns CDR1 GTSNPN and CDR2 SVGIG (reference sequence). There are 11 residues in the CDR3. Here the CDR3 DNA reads TGTGCCTGGAGTGTTCCACCCATGCAGTTCTTC. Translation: CAWSVPPMQFF.

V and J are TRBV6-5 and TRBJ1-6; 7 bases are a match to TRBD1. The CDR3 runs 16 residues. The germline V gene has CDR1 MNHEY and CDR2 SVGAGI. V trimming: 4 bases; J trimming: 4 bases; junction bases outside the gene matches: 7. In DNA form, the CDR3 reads TGTGCCAGCAGTTTCGGGAAGGGGGCTTATAATTCACCCCTCCACTTT. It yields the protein CASSFGKGAYNSPLHF.